The entry that follows covers one T cell receptor (beta chain) sequence. The antigen remains undetermined. For each subset, genomic DNA was distributed in equal portions over several immunoSEQ plates. Repertoires were generated with immunoSEQ multiplex PCR, while TCRdb's copy carries only in-frame clones and drops some. The repertoire includes around 1.9 million clones, roughly 91% of them detected once, and around 1.7% sits in the top ten. These data originate in a study of shared clonotypes between healthy human individuals. Study-level results: Clonotypes that were shared across a few donors made up around 5.5% of naive CD4 clonotypes.

This CDR3 contains 13 residues. V gave up 3 bases and J gave up 3 bases, with 9 bases separating them. CDR1 and CDR2 from the germline V gene are MNHEY and SMNVEV (reference sequence). Naive CD8 cells lacked CD45RO, underwent positive selection for CCR7 and left out terminally differentiated effector memory CD45RA+ cells. The V gene is TRBV27, the J gene TRBJ2-7; D remains ambiguous. The sequenced sample was naive CD8+ T cells from PBMCs. The TCR was taken from a man between 18 and 35 years old in good health. Some clones in this sample may be carry-over from other donors' samples. CDR3 DNA: TGTGCCAGCAGTTTCGGGCTATTCTACGAGCAGTACTTC. Protein sequence: CASSFGLFYEQYF.